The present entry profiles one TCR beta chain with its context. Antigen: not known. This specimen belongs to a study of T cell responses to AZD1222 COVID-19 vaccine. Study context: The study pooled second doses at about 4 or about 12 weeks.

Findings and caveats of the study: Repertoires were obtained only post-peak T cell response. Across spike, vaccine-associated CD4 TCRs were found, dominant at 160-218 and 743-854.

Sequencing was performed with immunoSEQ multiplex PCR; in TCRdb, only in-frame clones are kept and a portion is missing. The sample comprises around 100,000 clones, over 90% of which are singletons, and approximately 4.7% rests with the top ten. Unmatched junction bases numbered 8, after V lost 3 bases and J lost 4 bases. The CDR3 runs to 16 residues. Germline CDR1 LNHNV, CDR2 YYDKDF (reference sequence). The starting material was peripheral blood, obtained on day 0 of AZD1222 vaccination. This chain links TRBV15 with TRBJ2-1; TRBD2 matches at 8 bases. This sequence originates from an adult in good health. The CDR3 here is CATSSGMGLEYNEQFF. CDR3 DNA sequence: TGTGCCACCAGCAGTGGGATGGGACTAGAGTACAATGAGCAGTTCTTC.